This TCR beta chain was observed in a study of T cells after yellow fever vaccination. The study's findings and limits: Just a small share of clonotypes turned up in the CD4 compartment as well as the CD8 compartment. Peaking on day 5 versus 15, the secondary response was faster but weaker.

The CDR3 runs to 18 residues. Trimming removed 0 bases at V and 0 bases at J, with 13 bases between. Germline CDR1 reads SGHRS; CDR2 reads YFSETQ. This clonotype was observed a few times. Its antigen is as yet unknown. Each CDR3 protein gets one entry after TCRdb re-called the 5' RACE reads with MiXCR. In the table there are about 160,000 distinct CDR3 sequences, 6.5% to 8.5% of which are singletons. This TCR derives from a man younger than 35 who received the YFV17D yellow fever vaccine. Sample: CD4+ T cells sorted from PBMCs, taken 5 days after the first yellow fever vaccination. The rearrangement uses TRBV5-1 and TRBJ1-6; D remains unclear. CDR3 in amino acids: CASSLVPTRPSYNSPLHF. The CDR3, as DNA: TGCGCCAGCAGCTTGGTCCCGACTCGTCCCTCCTATAATTCACCCCTCCACTTT.